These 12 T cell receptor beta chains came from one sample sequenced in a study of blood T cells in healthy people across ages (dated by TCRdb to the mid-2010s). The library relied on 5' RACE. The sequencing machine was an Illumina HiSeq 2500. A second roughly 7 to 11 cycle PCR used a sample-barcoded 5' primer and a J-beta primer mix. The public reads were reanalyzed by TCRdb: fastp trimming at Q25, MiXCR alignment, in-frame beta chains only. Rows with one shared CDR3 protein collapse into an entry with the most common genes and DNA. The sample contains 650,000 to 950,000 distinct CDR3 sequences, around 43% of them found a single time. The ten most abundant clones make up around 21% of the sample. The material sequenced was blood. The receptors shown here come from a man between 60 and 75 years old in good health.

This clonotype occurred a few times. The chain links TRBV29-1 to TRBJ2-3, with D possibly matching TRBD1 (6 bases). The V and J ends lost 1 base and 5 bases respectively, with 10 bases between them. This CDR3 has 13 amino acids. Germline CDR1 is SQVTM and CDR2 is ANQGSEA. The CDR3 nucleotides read TGCAGCGTTGAAGGACAGGCTAAAGATACGCAGTATTTT. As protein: CSVEGQAKDTQYF.

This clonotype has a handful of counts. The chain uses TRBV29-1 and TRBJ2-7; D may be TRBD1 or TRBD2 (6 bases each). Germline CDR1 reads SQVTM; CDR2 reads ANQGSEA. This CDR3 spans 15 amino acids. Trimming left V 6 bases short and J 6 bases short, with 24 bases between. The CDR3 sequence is CSVRGSGGRDIEQYF. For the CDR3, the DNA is TGCAGCGTCCGGGGGTCCGGAGGCAGGGACATCGAGCAGTACTTC.

The CDR3 region has the DNA TGTGCCAGCAGCGTAGATTCCGGGTCTGAGCAGTTCTTC. This encodes CASSVDSGSEQFF. The chain combines TRBV9 with TRBJ2-1; D is undetermined. The ends were cut back, 0 bases at V and 9 bases at J, with 10 bases in the middle. Germline values: CDR1 SGDLS, CDR2 YYNGEE. This CDR3 has 13 residues.

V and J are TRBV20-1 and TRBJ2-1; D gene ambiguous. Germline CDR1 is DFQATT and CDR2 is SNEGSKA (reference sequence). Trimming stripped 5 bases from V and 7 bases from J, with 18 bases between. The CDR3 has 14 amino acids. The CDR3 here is CSAVEASLNNEQFF. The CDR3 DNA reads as TGCAGTGCTGTCGAGGCTAGTCTGAATAATGAGCAGTTCTTC.

CDR3 in amino acids: CASSTPGGGQETQYF. The CDR3 DNA reads TGTGCCAGCAGCACCCCTGGTGGGGGGCAAGAGACCCAGTACTTC. This chain joins TRBV7-2 and TRBJ2-5, with a possible D match to TRBD2 (6 bases). V was trimmed by 5 bases and J by 2 bases, leaving 15 bases between them. The V gene's germline CDR1 is SGHTA and CDR2 FQGNSA. The CDR3 is 15 amino acids.

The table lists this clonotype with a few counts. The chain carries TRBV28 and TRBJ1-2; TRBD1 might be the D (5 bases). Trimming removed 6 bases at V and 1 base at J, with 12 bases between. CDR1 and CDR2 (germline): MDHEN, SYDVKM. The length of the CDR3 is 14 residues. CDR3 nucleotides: TGTGCCAGCAGCATGGGGCGGGGTAACTATGGCTACACCTTC. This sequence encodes CASSMGRGNYGYTF.

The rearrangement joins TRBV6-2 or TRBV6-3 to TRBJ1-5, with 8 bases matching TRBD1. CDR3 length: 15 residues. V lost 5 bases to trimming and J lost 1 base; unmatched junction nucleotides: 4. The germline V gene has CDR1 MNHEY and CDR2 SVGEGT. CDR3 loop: CASSDRGGSNQPQHF. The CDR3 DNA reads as TGTGCCAGCAGTGACAGGGGTGGCAGCAATCAGCCCCAGCATTTT.

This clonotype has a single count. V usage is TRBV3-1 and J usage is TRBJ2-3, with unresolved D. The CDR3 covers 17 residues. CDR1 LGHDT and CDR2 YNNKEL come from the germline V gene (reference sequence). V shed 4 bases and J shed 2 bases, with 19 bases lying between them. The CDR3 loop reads CASSRDRTEPSTDTQYF. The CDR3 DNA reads TGTGCCAGCAGCCGAGATAGGACGGAGCCCTCCACAGATACGCAGTATTTT.

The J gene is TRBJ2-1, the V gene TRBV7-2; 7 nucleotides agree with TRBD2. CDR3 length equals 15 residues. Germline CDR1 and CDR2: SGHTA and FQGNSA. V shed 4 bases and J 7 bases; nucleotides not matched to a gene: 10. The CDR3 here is CASSSGRERGNEQFF. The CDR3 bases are TGTGCCAGCAGCTCCGGCCGAGAGCGGGGTAATGAGCAGTTCTTC.

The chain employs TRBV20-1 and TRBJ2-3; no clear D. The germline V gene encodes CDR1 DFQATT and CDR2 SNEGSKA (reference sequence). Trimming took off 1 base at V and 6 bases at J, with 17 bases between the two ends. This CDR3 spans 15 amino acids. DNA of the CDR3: TGCAGTGCTAGAGGTTGGGCTAGACGCCCCGATACGCAGTATTTT. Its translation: CSARGWARRPDTQYF.

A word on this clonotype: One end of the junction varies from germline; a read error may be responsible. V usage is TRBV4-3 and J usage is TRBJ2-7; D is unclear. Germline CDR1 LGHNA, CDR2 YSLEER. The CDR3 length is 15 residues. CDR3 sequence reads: CASIQVFRPSYEQYF. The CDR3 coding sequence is TGCGCCAGCATCCAAGTATTCCGGCCATCCTACGAGCAGTACTTC.

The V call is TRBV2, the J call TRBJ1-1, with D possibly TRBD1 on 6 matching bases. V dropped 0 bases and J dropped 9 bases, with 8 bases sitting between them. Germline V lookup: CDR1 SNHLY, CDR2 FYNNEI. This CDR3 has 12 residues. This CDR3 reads CASSEAGGQAFF. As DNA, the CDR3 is TGTGCCAGCAGTGAAGCGGGGGGGCAAGCTTTCTTT.